This T cell receptor beta chain was retrieved from a study of blood T cell repertoires in COVID-19. Profiling relied on immunoSEQ multiplex PCR, and the TCRdb table lists in-frame clones only, not all of them. In the table there are some 370,000 clones, roughly 90% of which are singletons. Germline V lookup: CDR1 MNHEY, CDR2 SVGAGI. The CDR3 spans 16 residues. V gave up 0 bases and J gave up 6 bases, with 15 bases separating them. This clone was seen only once. Sequencing used peripheral blood. The TCR originated in a man aged 35 to 55 with acute or convalescent COVID-19. The chain uses TRBV6-5 and TRBJ2-1; a weak D match, TRBD2 (6 bases). CDR3 sequence reads: CASSYSALAMRNEQFF. The CDR3 DNA reads as TGTGCCAGCAGTTACTCGGCACTAGCCATGCGCAATGAGCAGTTCTTC.